This T cell receptor (beta chain) was sequenced for a study of T cells in Graves' hyperthyroidism and ophthalmopathy. In the study overall: The authors collected peripheral blood at initial diagnosis, before any treatment. General study points: Ophthalmopathy was distinguished from stable hyperthyroidism by 13 V-J signatures. Among thyroid clonotypes expanded above 0.001, most also appeared in blood.

Ten or more counts support this clonotype. The antigen remains undetermined. RNA transcripts yielded amplified TCR beta CDR3 regions. Using the HTBI primer set, a first-round RT-PCR was run on the TCR CDR3. MiXCR was run by TCRdb on the multiplex PCR reads, yielding one entry per CDR3 protein. The top ten clones hold 49% of a sample with hundreds of thousands of distinct CDR3 sequences, approximately 23% of them seen once. This clonotype originated in a woman aged 70 to 79 with Graves' ophthalmopathy. The sample comprised blood.

The CDR3 reads CASSLGAGSHNEQFF. DNA of the CDR3: TGTGCCAGCAGCCTCGGGGCAGGGTCCCACAATGAGCAGTTCTTC. V and J are TRBV7-2 and TRBJ2-1, with D tentatively TRBD1 or TRBD2 (5 bases each). With 5 bases removed from V and 5 bases from J, the gap between germline ends came to 16 bases. The CDR3 has 15 residues. Germline lookup yields CDR1 SGHTA and CDR2 FQGNSA.